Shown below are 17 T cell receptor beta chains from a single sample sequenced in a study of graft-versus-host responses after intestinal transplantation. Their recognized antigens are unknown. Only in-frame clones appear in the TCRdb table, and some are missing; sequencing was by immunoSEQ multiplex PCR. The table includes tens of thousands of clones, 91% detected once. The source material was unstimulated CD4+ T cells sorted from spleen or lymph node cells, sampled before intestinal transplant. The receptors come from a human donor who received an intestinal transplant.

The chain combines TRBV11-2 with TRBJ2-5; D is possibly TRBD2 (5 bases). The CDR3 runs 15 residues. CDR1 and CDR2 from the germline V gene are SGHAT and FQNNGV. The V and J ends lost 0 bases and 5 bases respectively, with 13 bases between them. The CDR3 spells CASSLDPESGETQYF. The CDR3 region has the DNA TGTGCCAGCAGCTTAGATCCGGAGTCGGGGGAGACCCAGTACTTC.

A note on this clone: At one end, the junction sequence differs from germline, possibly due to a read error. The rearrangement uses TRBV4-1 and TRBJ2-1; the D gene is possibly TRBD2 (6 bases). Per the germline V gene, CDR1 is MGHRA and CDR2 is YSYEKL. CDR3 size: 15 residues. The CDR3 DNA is TGCGCCAGCGGCCACCGCGGGAAGGGAAACAATGAGCAGTTCTTC. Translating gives CASGHRGKGNNEQFF.

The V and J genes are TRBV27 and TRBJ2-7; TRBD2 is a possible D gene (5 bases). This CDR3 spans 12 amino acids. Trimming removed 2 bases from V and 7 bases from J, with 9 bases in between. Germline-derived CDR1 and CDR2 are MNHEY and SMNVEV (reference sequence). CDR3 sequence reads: CASSLRSGEQYF. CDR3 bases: TGTGCCAGCAGTTTAAGATCGGGGGAGCAGTACTTC.

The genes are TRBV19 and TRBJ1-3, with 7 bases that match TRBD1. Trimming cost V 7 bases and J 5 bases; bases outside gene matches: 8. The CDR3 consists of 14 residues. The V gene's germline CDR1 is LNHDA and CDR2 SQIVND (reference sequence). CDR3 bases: TGTGCCAGTAATCCGGACAGGCGAAGAAACACCATATATTTT. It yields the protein CASNPDRRRNTIYF.

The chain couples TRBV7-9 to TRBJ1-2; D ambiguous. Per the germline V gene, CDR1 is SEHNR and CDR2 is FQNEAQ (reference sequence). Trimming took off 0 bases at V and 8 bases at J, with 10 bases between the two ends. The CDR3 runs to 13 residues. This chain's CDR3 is CASSLASGNGYTF. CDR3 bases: TGTGCCAGCAGCTTAGCATCGGGGAACGGCTACACCTTC.

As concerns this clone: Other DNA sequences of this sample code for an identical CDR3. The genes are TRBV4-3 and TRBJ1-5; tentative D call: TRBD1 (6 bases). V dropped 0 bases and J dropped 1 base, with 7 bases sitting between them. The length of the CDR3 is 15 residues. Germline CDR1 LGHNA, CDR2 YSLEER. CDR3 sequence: CASSQDRGSNQPQHF. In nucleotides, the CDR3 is TGCGCCAGCAGCCAAGATAGGGGGAGCAATCAGCCCCAGCATTTT.

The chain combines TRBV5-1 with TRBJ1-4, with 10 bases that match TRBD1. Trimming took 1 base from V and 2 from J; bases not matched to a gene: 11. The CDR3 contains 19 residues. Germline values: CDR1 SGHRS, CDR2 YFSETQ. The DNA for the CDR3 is TGCGCCAGCAGCTTGTTGGGACAGGGGACCCTTGGGACTAATGAAAAACTGTTTTTT. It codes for CASSLLGQGTLGTNEKLFF. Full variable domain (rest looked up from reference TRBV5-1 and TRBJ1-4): KAGVTQTPRYLIKTRGQQVTLSCSPISGHRSVSWYQQTPGQGLQFLFEYFSETQRNKGNFPGRFSGRQFSNSRSEMNVSTLELGDSALYLCASSLLGQGTLGTNEKLFFGSGTQLSVL.

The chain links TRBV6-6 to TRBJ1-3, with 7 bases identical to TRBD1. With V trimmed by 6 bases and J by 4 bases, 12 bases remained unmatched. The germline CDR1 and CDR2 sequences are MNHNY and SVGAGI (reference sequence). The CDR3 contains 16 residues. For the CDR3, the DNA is TGTGCCAGCAGCAGCAGACAGGGTTCGGACGGAAACACCATATATTTT. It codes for CASSSRQGSDGNTIYF.

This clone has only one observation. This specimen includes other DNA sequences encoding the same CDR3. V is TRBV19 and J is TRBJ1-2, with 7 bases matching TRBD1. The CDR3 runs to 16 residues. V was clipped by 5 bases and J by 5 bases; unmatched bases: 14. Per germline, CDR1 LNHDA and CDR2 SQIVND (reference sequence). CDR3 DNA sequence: TGTGCCAGTAGTCCCGGGGGTCAGGGCAGGGGGTATGGCTACACCTTC. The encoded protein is CASSPGGQGRGYGYTF.

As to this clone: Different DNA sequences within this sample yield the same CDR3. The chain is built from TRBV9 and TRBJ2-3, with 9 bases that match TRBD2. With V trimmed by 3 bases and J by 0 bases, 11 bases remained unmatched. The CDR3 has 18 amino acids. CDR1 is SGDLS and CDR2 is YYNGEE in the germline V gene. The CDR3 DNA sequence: TGTGCCAGCAGCGGGGGAACAAGACTAGCGGACAGCACAGATACGCAGTATTTT. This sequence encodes CASSGGTRLADSTDTQYF. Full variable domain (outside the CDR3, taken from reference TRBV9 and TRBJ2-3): DSGVTQTPKHLITATGQRVTLRCSPRSGDLSVYWYQQSLDQGLQFLIQYYNGEERAKGNILERFSAQQFPDLHSELNLSSLELGDSALYFCASSGGTRLADSTDTQYFGPGTRLTVL.

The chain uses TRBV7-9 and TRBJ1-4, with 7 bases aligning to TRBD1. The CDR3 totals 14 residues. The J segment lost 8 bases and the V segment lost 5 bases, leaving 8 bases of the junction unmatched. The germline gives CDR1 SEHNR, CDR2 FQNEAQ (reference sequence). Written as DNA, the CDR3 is TGTGCCAGCAGCACTACAGGGGCCGGGGAAAAACTGTTTTTT. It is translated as CASSTTGAGEKLFF.

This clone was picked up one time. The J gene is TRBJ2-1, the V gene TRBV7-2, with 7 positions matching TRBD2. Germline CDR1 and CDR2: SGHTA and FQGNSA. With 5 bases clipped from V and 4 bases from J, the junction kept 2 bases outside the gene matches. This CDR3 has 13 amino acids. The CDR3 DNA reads TGTGCCAGCAGCCGAGCGGGGTACAATGAGCAGTTCTTC. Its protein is CASSRAGYNEQFF.

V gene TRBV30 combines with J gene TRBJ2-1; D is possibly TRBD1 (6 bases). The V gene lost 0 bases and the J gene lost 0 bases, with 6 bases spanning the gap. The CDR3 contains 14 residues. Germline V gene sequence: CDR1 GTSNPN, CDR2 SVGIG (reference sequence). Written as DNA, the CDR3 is TGTGCCTGGAGTGTGGGGGCCTCCTACAATGAGCAGTTCTTC. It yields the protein CAWSVGASYNEQFF.

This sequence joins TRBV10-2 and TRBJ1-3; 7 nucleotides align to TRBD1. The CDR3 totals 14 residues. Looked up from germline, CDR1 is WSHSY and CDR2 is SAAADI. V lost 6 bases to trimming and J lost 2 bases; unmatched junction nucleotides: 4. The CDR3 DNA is TGCGCCAGCAGAGAGACAGGGACTGGAAACACCATATATTTT. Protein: CASRETGTGNTIYF.

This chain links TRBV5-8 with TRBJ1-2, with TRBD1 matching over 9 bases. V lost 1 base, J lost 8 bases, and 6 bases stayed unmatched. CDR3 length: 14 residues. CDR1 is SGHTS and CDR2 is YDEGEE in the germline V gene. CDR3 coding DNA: TGTGCCAGCAGCTTGACGGTGACAGGGGGAGGCTACACCTTC. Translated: CASSLTVTGGGYTF.

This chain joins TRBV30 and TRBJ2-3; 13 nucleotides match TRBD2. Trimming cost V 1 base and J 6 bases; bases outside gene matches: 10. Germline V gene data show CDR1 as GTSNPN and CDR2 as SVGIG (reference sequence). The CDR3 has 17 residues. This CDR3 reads CAWSDGGGLAGSDTQYF. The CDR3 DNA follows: TGTGCCTGGAGTGACGGGGGGGGACTAGCGGGGTCCGATACGCAGTATTTT. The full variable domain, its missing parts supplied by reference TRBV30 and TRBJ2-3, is SQTIHQWPATLVQPVGSPLSLECTVEGTSNPNLYWYRQAAGRGLQLLFYSVGIGQISSEVPQNLSASRPQDRQFILSSKKLLLSDSGFYLCAWSDGGGLAGSDTQYFGPGTRLTVL.

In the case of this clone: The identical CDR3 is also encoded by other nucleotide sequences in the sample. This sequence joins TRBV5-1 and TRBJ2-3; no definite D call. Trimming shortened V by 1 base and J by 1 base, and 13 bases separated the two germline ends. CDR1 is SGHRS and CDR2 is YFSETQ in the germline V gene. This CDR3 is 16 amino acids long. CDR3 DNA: TGCGCCAGCAGCTTGAGGTTAGCCGGTGGCACAGATACGCAGTATTTT. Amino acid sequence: CASSLRLAGGTDTQYF.